This T cell receptor (beta chain) comes out of a study of PD-L1 blockade in urothelial cancer. Looking at the study overall: At 3 weeks (second dose) and 6 weeks after starting treatment, blood was analyzed.

Study-wide points: TCR clonality was measured in pretreatment peripheral blood. Clonality below the median predicted better survival.

PCRs each included synthetic TCR analog templates spiked in. Clones were read by immunoSEQ multiplex PCR, and TCRdb kept only the in-frame ones, dropping some. The repertoire has fewer than 30,000 clones, almost 85% of them found once; the top ten carry approximately 9.9%. Worth noting for this clone: Its target is unknown.

With V trimmed by 0 bases and J by 4 bases, 4 bases remained unmatched. Germline-derived CDR1 and CDR2 are SGHRS and YFSETQ. The CDR3 has 15 amino acids. The chain recombines TRBV5-1 with TRBJ1-3; 7 bases fit TRBD1. Source: PBMCs, taken around atezolizumab (anti-PD-L1) treatment. This TCR derives from a man between 65 and 85 years old with urothelial cancer. This chain's CDR3 is CASSLGQGDGNTIYF. The CDR3 DNA reads as TGCGCCAGCAGCTTGGGACAGGGAGACGGAAACACCATATATTTT.